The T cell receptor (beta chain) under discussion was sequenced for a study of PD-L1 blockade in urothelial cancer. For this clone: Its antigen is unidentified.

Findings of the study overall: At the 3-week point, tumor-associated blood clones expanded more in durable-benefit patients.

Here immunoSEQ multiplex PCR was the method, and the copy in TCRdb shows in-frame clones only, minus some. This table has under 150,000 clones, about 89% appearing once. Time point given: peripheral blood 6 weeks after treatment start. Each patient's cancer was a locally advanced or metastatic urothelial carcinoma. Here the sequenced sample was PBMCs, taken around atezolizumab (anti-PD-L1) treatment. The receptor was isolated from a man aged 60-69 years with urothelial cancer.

This CDR3 reads CASQPTGGAGELFF. In nucleotides, the CDR3 is TGTGCCAGCCAACCTACTGGGGGGGCAGGGGAGCTGTTTTTT. The chain links TRBV6-5 to TRBJ2-2; tentative D call: TRBD2 (7 bases). V was cut by 8 bases and J by 8 bases, with 18 bases left in between. Germline V gene data show CDR1 as MNHEY and CDR2 as SVGAGI. The CDR3 totals 14 residues.